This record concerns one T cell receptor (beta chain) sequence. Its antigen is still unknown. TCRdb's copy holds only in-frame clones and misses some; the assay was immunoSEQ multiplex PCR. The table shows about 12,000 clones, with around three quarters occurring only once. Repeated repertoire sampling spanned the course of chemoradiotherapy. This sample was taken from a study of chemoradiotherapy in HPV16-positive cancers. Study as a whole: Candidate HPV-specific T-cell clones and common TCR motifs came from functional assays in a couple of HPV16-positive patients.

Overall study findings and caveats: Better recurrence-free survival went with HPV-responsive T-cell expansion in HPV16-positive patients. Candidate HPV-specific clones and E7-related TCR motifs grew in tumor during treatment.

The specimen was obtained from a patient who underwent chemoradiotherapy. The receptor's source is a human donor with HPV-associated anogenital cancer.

CDR3 nucleotide sequence: TGTGCCAGCAGCTTCGATGGTGGGGGTGGCACTGAAGCTTTCTTT. Amino acids: CASSFDGGGGTEAFF. The chain has TRBV4-2 and TRBJ1-1; weak D call: TRBD1 (5 bases). Germline lookup yields CDR1 LGHNA and CDR2 YNFKEQ. The V and J ends lost 5 bases and 4 bases respectively, with 17 bases between them. This CDR3 contains 15 residues.